The sequence of this T cell receptor beta chain was determined in a study of CD4 T cells in relation to SARS-CoV-2 and coronaviruses. Study-wide results and caveats: Monoreactive clones expanded significantly more to SARS-CoV-2 than crossreactive clones did.

Naive and memory CD4+ T cells were cultured with CEF, then survey-sequenced. Clones were read by immunoSEQ multiplex PCR, and TCRdb kept only the in-frame ones, dropping some. The repertoire holds roughly 41,000 clones, approximately 86% seen once, with over 4% in the top ten. In the case of this clone: The antigen remains undetermined.

Sorted naive or memory CD4+ cells met CEF peptides for 9 to 11 days. The sequence came from an adult with COVID-19. The specimen sequenced was naive CD4+ T cells from PBMCs, cultured in vitro. The subset denotes: naive CD4+ T cells isolated by negative enrichment.

DNA for the CDR3: TGTGCCAGCAGCCGACAACAGCAGTACTTC. Encoded protein: CASSRQQQYF. The chain recombines TRBV6-6 with TRBJ2-7; D gene ambiguous. Germline CDR1 and CDR2: MNHNY and SVGAGI (reference sequence). The CDR3 loop spans 10 amino acids. Trimming removed 6 bases from V and 8 bases from J, with 8 bases in between.